This TCR beta chain derives from a study of blood T cells in healthy people across ages (dated by TCRdb to about 2015). Context from the whole study: Template switching captured roughly one uniquely barcoded TCR beta cDNA molecule per two T cells in model experiments. The study measured age-related changes in TCR beta repertoire diversity using deep sequencing normalized with unique cDNA molecular identifiers. The donors were divided into four age groups: young (average around 16 years), middle-aged (roughly 40), aged (approximately 62) and long-lived (about 80). Donors of different ages were randomly distributed across sequencing lanes to avoid experimental bias. For two donors (one aged 18 to 30 and one aged 80 or older), the study analyzed two additional independent replicas of 1 million unique cDNA reads from the same blood draw. What the research found in general, with its limitations: As age increased, observed TCR beta diversity per million T cells dropped in a roughly linear way, and a significant reduction was already evident by age around 41. Estimates of total diversity from one million sequenced T cells were regarded as lower bounds and underestimates. Because profiling used bulk unsorted PBMCs, naive and antigen-experienced compartments could not be compared conclusively. Compared with the aged group, the long-lived group had more naive CD4+ T cells, fewer expanded clones and increased TCR diversity, suggesting age selection. Because donor CMV infection status was unknown, age-related changes in expanded clonotypes were potentially confounded. The percentage of naive T cells measured by flow cytometry correlated strongly with observed TCR beta diversity.

Donors were a few dozen systemically healthy Caucasian individuals from Russia aged roughly 6 to 90 years. Approximately 11 milliliters of peripheral blood were drawn from each donor into EDTA-treated Vacutainer tubes. Ficoll-Paque density-gradient centrifugation was used to isolate PBMCs, with at least 6.5 million per sample. Total RNA was extracted from PBMCs with Trizol reagent, with at least 5.5 micrograms obtained per sample. For every donor, an aliquot of PBMCs went through flow cytometry to measure the percentages of naive CD45RAhigh/CD27high T cells. This clonotype was counted ten times or more. Its antigen is not yet known. Base quality data are lacking; no much larger clone is found one base away. Receptors were amplified or captured by 5' RACE. TCRdb shows the sequencer as Illumina HiSeq 2500. A second roughly 7 to 12 cycle PCR used a sample-barcoded 5' primer and a J-beta primer mix. A unique molecular identifier was introduced onto each TCR beta cDNA molecule by a template-switch 5' adaptor carrying 12 random nucleotides. Each sample yielded at least 3 million CDR3-containing paired-end reads. First-strand cDNA was synthesized from all RNA with the Mint cDNA synthesis kit, primed by a TRBC-specific oligonucleotide. Following uracil-DNA glycosylase treatment, a first 18-cycle PCR with universal primers M1SS and BC2_uni_R was performed on all cDNA. Processing in the source paper ran as follows. For normalization, 1 million high-quality reads were randomly selected from each sample, with every read carrying a distinct molecular identifier. Reads with shared molecular identifiers were discarded instead of being binned into consensus sequences. MiTCR, run with a Q25 quality threshold and the strictest error-elimination algorithm, handled CDR3 identification, clonotype clustering and error correction. A nonparametric unseen species model with Euler transformation was used to estimate a lower bound on total TCR beta diversity. TCRdb passed the public sequencing reads through fastp at Q25 and MiXCR, retaining productive beta sequences. CDR3 protein sequences are deduplicated, and each keeps its most common genes and DNA. TCRdb, not the original authors, processed these V and J calls. The sample table records hundreds of thousands of distinct CDR3 sequences; around 26% of these occur just once. Of the sample, 15% to 20% is held by the ten largest clones.

Compared with germline, V lacks 1 base and J lacks 5 bases; bases without a gene match: 4. According to the germline V gene, CDR1 reads SGHTA and CDR2 reads FQGNSA. The CDR3 covers 14 residues, taking in both the cysteine and the phenylalanine. The CDR3 DNA has 42 bases and is translated from base 1. The sample comprised blood. The sequence joins TRBV7-2 to TRBJ2-5; TRBD1 agrees with 7 junctional bases. The origin of this receptor is a woman of 80 years or more in good health. The CDR3 amino acid sequence is: CASSLVRGKETQYF. The sequence in DNA is TGTGCCAGCAGCTTAGTCAGGGGGAAGGAGACCCAGTACTTC.